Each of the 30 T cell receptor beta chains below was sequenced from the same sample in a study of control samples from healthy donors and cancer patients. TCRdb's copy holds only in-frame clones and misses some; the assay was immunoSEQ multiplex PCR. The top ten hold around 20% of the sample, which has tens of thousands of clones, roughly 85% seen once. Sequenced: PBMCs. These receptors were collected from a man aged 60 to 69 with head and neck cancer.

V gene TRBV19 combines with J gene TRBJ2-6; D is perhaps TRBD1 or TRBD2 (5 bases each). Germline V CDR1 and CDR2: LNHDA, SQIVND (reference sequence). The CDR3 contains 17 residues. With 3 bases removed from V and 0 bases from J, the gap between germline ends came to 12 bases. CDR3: CASSIGKGTSGANVLTF. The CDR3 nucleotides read TGTGCCAGTAGTATTGGGAAAGGGACCTCTGGGGCCAACGTCCTGACTTTC.

This CDR3 reads CASSRQGLGTEAFF. For the CDR3, the DNA is TGTGCCAGCAGCCGACAGGGTCTTGGTACTGAAGCTTTCTTT. This rearrangement joins TRBV14 to TRBJ1-1; 7 bases match TRBD1. V trimming: 4 bases; J trimming: 5 bases; junction bases outside the gene matches: 7. The germline gives CDR1 SGHDN, CDR2 FVKESK. CDR3 size: 14 residues.

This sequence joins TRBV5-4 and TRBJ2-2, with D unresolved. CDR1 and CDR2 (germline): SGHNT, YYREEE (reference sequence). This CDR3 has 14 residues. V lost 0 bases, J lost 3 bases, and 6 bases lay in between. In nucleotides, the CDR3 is TGTGCCAGCAGCTTGGATAGGGACACCGGGGAGCTGTTTTTT. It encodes CASSLDRDTGELFF.

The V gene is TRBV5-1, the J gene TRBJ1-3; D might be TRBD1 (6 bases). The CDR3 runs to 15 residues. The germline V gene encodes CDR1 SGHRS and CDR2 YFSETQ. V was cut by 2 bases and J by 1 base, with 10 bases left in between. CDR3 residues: CASSFTGISGNTIYF. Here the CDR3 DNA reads TGCGCCAGCAGCTTTACAGGGATTTCTGGAAACACCATATATTTT. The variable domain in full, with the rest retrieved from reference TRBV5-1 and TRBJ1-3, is KAGVTQTPRYLIKTRGQQVTLSCSPISGHRSVSWYQQTPGQGLQFLFEYFSETQRNKGNFPGRFSGRQFSNSRSEMNVSTLELGDSALYLCASSFTGISGNTIYFGEGSWLTVV.

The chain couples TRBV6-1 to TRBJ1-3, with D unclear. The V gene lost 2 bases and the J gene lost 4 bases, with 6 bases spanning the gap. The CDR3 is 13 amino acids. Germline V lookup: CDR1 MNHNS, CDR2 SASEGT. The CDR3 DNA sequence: TGTGCCAGCAGTGAAAACCTAGGAAACACCATATATTTT. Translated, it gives CASSENLGNTIYF.

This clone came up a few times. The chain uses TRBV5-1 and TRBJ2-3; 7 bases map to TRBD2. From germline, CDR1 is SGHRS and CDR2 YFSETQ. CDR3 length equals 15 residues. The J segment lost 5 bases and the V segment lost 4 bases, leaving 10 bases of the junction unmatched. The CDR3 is CASSPRSGMVDTQYF. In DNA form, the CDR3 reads TGCGCCAGCAGCCCCCGGAGCGGGATGGTAGATACGCAGTATTTT.

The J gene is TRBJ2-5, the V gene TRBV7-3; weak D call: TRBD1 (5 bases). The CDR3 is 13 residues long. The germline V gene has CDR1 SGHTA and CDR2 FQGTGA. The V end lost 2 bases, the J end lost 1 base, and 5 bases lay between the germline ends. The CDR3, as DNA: TGTGCCAGCAGCTTAGGGGCCCAAGAGACCCAGTACTTC. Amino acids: CASSLGAQETQYF.

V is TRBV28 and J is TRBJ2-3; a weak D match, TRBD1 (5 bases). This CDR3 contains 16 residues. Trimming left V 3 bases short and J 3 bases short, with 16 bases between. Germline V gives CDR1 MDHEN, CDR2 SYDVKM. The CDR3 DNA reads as TGTGCCAGCAGTTTTGCAAGGGGAACAAGGACAGATACGCAGTATTTT. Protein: CASSFARGTRTDTQYF. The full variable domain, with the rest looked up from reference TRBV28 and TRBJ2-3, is DVKVTQSSRYLVKRTGEKVFLECVQDMDHENMFWYRQDPGLGLRLIYFSYDVKMKEKGDIPEGYSVSREKKERFSLILESASTNQTSMYLCASSFARGTRTDTQYFGPGTRLTVL.

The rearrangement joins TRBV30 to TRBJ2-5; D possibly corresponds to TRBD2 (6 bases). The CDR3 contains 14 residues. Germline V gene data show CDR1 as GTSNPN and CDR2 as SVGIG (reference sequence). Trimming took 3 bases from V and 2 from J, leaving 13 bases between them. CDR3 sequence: CAWRGLTLQETQYF. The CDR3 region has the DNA TGTGCCTGGAGGGGACTGACTCTACAAGAGACCCAGTACTTC.

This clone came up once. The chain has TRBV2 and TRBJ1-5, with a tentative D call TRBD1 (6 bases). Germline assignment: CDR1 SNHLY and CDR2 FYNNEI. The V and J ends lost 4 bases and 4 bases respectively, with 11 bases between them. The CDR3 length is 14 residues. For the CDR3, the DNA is TGTGCCAGCAGTGTGGAGAGGGGGAATCAGCCCCAGCATTTT. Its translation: CASSVERGNQPQHF.

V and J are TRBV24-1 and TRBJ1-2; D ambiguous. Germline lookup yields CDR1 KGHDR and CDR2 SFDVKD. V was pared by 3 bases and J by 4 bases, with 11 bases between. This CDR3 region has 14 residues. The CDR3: CATSDRLQSYGYTF. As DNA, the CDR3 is TGTGCCACCAGTGATAGACTCCAGAGCTATGGCTACACCTTC.

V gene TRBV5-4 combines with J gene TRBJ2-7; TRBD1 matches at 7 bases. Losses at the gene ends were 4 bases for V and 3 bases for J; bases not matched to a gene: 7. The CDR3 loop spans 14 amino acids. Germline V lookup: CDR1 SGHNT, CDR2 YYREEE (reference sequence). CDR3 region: CASSPTGTRYEQYF. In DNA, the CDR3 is TGTGCCAGCAGCCCGACAGGGACCCGCTACGAGCAGTACTTC.

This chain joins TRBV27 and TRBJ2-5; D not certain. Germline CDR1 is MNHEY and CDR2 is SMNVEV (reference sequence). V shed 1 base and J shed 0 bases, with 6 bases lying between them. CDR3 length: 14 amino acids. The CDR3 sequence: CASSLWADQETQYF. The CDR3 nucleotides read TGTGCCAGCAGTTTATGGGCAGACCAAGAGACCCAGTACTTC.

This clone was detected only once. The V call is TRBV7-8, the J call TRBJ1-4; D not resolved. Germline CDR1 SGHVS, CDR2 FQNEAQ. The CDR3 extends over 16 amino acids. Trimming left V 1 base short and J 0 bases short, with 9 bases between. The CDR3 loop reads CASSLVLASTNEKLFF. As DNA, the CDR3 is TGTGCCAGCAGCTTAGTTTTGGCCTCAACTAATGAAAAACTGTTTTTT.

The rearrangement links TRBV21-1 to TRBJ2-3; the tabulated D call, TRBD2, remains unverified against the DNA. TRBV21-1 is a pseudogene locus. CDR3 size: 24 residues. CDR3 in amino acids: CASSKSRIQSGHPLRALGTDTQYF. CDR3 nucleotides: TGTGCCAGCAGCAAAAGTAGAATCCAGTCCGGGCATCCTTTGAGGGCCCTCGGCACAGATACGCAGTATTTT.

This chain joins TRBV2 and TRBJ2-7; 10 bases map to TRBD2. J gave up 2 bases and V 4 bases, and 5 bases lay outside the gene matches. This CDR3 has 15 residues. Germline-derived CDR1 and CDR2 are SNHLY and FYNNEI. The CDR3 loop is CASSAGTSDTYEQYF. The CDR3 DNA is TGTGCCAGCAGTGCCGGGACTAGCGACACCTACGAGCAGTACTTC.

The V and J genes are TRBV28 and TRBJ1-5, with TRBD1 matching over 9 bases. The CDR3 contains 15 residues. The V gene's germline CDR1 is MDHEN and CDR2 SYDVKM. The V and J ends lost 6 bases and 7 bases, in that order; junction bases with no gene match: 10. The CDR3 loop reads CASRTGQGWLQPQHF. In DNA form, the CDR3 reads TGTGCCAGCAGAACGGGACAGGGCTGGCTACAGCCCCAGCATTTT.

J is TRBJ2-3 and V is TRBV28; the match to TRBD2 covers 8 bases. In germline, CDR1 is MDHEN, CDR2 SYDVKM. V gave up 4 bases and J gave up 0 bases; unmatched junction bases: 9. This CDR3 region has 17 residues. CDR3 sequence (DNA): TGTGCCAGCAGTTCCTGGGTAGCGGGGTATAGCACAGATACGCAGTATTTT. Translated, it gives CASSSWVAGYSTDTQYF. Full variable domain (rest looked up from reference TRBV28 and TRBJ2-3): DVKVTQSSRYLVKRTGEKVFLECVQDMDHENMFWYRQDPGLGLRLIYFSYDVKMKEKGDIPEGYSVSREKKERFSLILESASTNQTSMYLCASSSWVAGYSTDTQYFGPGTRLTVL.

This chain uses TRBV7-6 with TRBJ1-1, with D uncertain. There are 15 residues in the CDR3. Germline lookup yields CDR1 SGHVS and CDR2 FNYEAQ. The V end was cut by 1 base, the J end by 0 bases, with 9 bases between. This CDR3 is CASSLGHPMNTEAFF. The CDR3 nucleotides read TGTGCCAGCAGCTTAGGACATCCCATGAACACTGAAGCTTTCTTT.

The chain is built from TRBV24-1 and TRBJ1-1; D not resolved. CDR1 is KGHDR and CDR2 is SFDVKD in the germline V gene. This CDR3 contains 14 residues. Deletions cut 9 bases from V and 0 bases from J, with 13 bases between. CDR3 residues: CATLGVWMNTEAFF. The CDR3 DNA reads TGTGCCACCCTTGGGGTATGGATGAACACTGAAGCTTTCTTT.

DNA for the CDR3: TGCGCCAGCAGCCAAGATATGGCGGGAAGATACGAGCAGTACTTC. It specifies CASSQDMAGRYEQYF. The rearrangement uses TRBV4-1 and TRBJ2-7, with a tentative D call TRBD2 (6 bases). This CDR3 is built from 15 residues. The V gene lost 0 bases and the J gene lost 4 bases, with 13 bases spanning the gap. In germline, CDR1 is MGHRA, CDR2 YSYEKL.

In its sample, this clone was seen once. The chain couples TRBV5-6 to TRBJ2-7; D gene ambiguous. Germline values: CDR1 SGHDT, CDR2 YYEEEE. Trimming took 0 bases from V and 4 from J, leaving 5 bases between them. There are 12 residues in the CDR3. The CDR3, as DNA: TGTGCCAGCAGCTTGGACACGTACGAGCAGTACTTC. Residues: CASSLDTYEQYF.

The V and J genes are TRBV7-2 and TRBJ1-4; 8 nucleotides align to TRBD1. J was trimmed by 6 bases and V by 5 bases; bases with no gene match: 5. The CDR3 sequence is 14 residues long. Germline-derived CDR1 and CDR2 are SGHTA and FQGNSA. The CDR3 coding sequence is TGTGCCAGCAGCACGGACAGGGACTATGAAAAACTGTTTTTT. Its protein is CASSTDRDYEKLFF.

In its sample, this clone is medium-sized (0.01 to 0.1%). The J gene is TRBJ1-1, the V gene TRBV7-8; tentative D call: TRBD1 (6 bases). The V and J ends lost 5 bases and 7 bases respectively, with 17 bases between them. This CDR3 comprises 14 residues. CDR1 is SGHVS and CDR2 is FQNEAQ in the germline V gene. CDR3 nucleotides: TGTGCCAGCAGCAGCTGGACAGCGGGAAATGAAGCTTTCTTT. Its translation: CASSSWTAGNEAFF. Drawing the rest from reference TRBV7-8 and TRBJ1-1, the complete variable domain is GAGVSQSPRYKVAKRGQDVALRCDPISGHVSLFWYQQALGQGPEFLTYFQNEAQLDKSGLPSDRFFAERPEGSVSTLKIQRTQQEDSAVYLCASSSWTAGNEAFFGQGTRLTVV.

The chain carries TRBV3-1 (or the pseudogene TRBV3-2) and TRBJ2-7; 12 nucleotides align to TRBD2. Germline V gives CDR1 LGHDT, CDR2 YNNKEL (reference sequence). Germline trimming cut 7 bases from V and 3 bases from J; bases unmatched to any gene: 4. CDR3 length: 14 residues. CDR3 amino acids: CASTLAGGLYEQYF. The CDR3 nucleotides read TGTGCCAGCACCCTAGCGGGAGGGCTCTACGAGCAGTACTTC.

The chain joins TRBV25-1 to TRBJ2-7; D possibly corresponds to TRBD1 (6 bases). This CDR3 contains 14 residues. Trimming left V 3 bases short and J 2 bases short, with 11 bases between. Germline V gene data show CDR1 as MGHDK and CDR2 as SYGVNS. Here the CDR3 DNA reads TGTGCCAGCAGTGACTCAGGGGCCCCCTACGAGCAGTACTTC. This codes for CASSDSGAPYEQYF.

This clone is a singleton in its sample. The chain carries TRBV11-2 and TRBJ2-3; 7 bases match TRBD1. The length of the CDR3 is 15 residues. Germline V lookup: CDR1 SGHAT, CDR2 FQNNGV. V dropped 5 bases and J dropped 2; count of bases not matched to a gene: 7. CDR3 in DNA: TGTGCCAGCAGCACTAGACAGGGCACCACAGATACGCAGTATTTT. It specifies CASSTRQGTTDTQYF.

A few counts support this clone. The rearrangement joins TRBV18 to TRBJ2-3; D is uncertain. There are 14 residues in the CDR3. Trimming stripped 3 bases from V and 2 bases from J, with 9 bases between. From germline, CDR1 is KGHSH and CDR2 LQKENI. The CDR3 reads CASSPPTHTDTQYF. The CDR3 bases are TGTGCCAGCTCACCCCCGACCCACACAGATACGCAGTATTTT.

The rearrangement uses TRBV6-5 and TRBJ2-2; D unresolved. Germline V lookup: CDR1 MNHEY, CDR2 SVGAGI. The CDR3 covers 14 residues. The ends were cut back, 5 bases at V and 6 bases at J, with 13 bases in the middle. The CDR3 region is CASSPQLPPGELFF. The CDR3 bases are TGTGCCAGCAGTCCCCAACTACCCCCCGGGGAGCTGTTTTTT.

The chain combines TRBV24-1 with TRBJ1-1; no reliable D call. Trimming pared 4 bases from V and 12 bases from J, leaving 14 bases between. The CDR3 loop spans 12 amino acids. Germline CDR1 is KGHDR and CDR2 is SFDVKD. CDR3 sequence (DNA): TGTGCCACCAGTGACCCCAGTGAGGGTACTTTCTTT. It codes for CATSDPSEGTFF.